The present entry profiles one T cell receptor (beta chain) with its context. No antigen is known for it. All donors participated as healthy donors of bone marrow. In the PCR, 60 Vbeta and 13 Jbeta primers were used. Sequencing was performed with immunoSEQ multiplex PCR; in TCRdb, only in-frame clones are kept and a portion is missing. The table includes 130,000 or so clones, approximately 74% detected once. The data were taken from a study of cytomegalovirus exposure and HLA in healthy donors. Whole-study findings and limits: Rare TCR sequences predominated, though certain public TCRs were found in many donors. In a later analysis, TCR beta V- and J-gene trimming was associated with a missense DCLRE1C variant.

Sequenced sample: PBMCs. The TCR sequence derives from a man aged 40-50 years in good health and CMV-seropositive.

DNA for the CDR3: TGCGCCAGCAGCTTGGCCGGGACTGGGCCAGATACGCAGTATTTT. Translating gives CASSLAGTGPDTQYF. This rearrangement joins TRBV5-1 to TRBJ2-3; possibly TRBD2 for D (6 bases). Germline V CDR1 and CDR2: SGHRS, YFSETQ. Trimming pared 0 bases from V and 4 bases from J, leaving 12 bases between. The CDR3 runs 15 residues.